One sample yielded the 21 T cell receptor beta chains listed below, sequenced in a study of T cell repertoires in cytomegalovirus infection. Via MiXCR, TCRdb re-called the reads, giving one row per CDR3 protein. The sample lists 490,000 or so distinct CDR3 sequences, 11% occurring once. Sequencing was done on a sample of PBMCs. The receptors derive from a human donor in good health (CMV status not recorded). Some clones in this sample may be carry-over from other donors' samples.

The sample holds a few counts of this clonotype. The chain is built from TRBV20-1 and TRBJ2-7; 11 bases align to TRBD1. Germline CDR1 DFQATT, CDR2 SNEGSKA (reference sequence). The V segment lost 6 bases and the J segment 4 bases; nucleotides outside the gene matches: 8. The CDR3 is made up of 14 amino acids. For the CDR3, the DNA is TGCAGTGCAACCGCCGGGACAGGGGGTTACGAGCAGTACTTC. It specifies CSATAGTGGYEQYF.

This clonotype was seen only a few times. This chain links TRBV30 with TRBJ1-2; the D is unclear. CDR3 length: 15 amino acids. Germline CDR1 is GTSNPN and CDR2 is SVGIG (reference sequence). The ends were cut back, 0 bases at V and 2 bases at J, with 13 bases in the middle. The chain's CDR3 is CAWSVPGGPNYGYTF. As DNA, the CDR3 is TGTGCCTGGAGTGTCCCGGGCGGGCCCAACTATGGCTACACCTTC.

This clonotype was seen only once. A junction boundary mismatches the germline segment, possibly from a read error. The chain uses TRBV7-3 and TRBJ2-1; 13 bases fit TRBD2. CDR1 is SGHTA, CDR2 FQGTGA, per germline. This CDR3 comprises 19 residues. CDR3 in amino acids: CASRLESGTSGTKGNEQFF. The CDR3 region has the DNA TGTGCCAGCCGCTTAGAGTCAGGGACTAGCGGGACGAAGGGCAATGAGCAGTTCTTC.

This clonotype was counted many times. The J gene is TRBJ2-1, the V gene TRBV29-1; D is possibly TRBD1 or TRBD2 (5 bases each). CDR3 length equals 14 residues. Trimming took 3 bases from V and 7 from J, leaving 16 bases between them. CDR1 is SQVTM and CDR2 is ANQGSEA in the germline V gene. CDR3 bases: TGCAGCGTTGAGCGAACCGGGGCATGGAATGAGCAGTTCTTC. It translates to CSVERTGAWNEQFF.

This clonotype was detected a few times. The J gene is TRBJ2-5, the V gene TRBV10-3; weak D call: TRBD1 (5 bases). V dropped 7 bases and J dropped 5 bases, with 14 bases sitting between them. This CDR3 is built from 13 residues. Germline V gene sequence: CDR1 ENHRY, CDR2 SYGVKD. The CDR3 is CAINTYSGETQYF. CDR3 DNA sequence: TGTGCCATCAACACCTACTCAGGGGAGACCCAGTACTTC.

This clonotype was counted many times. V gene TRBV7-2 combines with J gene TRBJ1-4; D call uncertain. The CDR3 totals 15 residues. V was cut by 4 bases and J by 4 bases, with 13 bases left in between. Germline CDR1 is SGHTA and CDR2 is FQGNSA. As DNA, the CDR3 is TGTGCCAGCAGCTCCGGACTCTTCAATAATGAAAAACTGTTTTTT. It yields the protein CASSSGLFNNEKLFF.

This clonotype appeared many times. The rearrangement links TRBV10-3 to TRBJ1-4; perhaps TRBD1 as D (5 bases). Germline V lookup: CDR1 ENHRY, CDR2 SYGVKD. With 3 bases removed from V and 7 bases from J, the gap between germline ends came to 18 bases. CDR3 length: 16 residues. The CDR3 here is CAISDSGGVGSEKLFF. The CDR3 bases are TGTGCCATCAGTGACTCCGGGGGGGTCGGATCTGAAAAACTGTTTTTT.

V is TRBV28 and J is TRBJ2-2, with D unresolved. The germline V gene encodes CDR1 MDHEN and CDR2 SYDVKM. The CDR3 length is 16 residues. Trimming shortened V by 8 bases and J by 2 bases, and 18 bases separated the two germline ends. Here the CDR3 DNA reads TGTGCCAGCCAGTTCCAAGGAGAAACTAACACCGGGGAGCTGTTTTTT. Its protein product is CASQFQGETNTGELFF.

This clonotype showed up many times. V and J are TRBV7-2 and TRBJ2-7; TRBD1 agrees at 8 bases. Germline V gene data show CDR1 as SGHTA and CDR2 as FQGNSA. CDR3 size: 14 residues. V lost 4 bases to trimming and J lost 5 bases; unmatched junction nucleotides: 7. CDR3 residues: CASSSRTGRDEQYF. The CDR3 DNA sequence: TGTGCCAGCAGCTCTCGGACAGGGCGGGACGAGCAGTACTTC.

This clonotype was found many times. The CDR3 DNA is TGTGCCAGCAGCTTAGATATCAGCGGGAGGTTTTATACGCAGTATTTT. This sequence encodes CASSLDISGRFYTQYF. The V and J genes are TRBV7-2 and TRBJ2-3; 9 bases match TRBD2. Losses at the gene ends were 1 base for V and 7 bases for J; bases not matched to a gene: 9. From germline, CDR1 is SGHTA and CDR2 FQGNSA. CDR3 length equals 16 residues.

This clonotype was recorded at least ten times. CDR3: CASSSPDPRLDDTQYF. The CDR3 region has the DNA TGTGCCAGCAGCTCACCAGATCCTAGGCTGGACGATACGCAGTATTTT. The rearrangement links TRBV7-9 to TRBJ2-3; D is undetermined. The CDR3 is made up of 16 amino acids. V dropped 4 bases and J dropped 6 bases, with 20 bases sitting between them. CDR1 and CDR2 (germline): SEHNR, FQNEAQ (reference sequence).

This clonotype showed up many times. This chain uses TRBV7-2 with TRBJ2-7, with TRBD2 matching 9 bases. This CDR3 region has 16 residues. CDR1 and CDR2 (germline): SGHTA, FQGNSA. The V gene end was trimmed by 0 bases and the J gene end by 0 bases; junction bases not matched to a gene: 3. The CDR3 spells CASSLALAGPSYEQYF. As DNA, the CDR3 is TGTGCCAGCAGCTTAGCGCTAGCGGGACCCTCCTACGAGCAGTACTTC.

The sample holds a few counts of this clonotype. The genes are TRBV29-1 and TRBJ2-1; D might be TRBD1 or TRBD2, each matching 7 bases. Germline assignment: CDR1 SQVTM and CDR2 ANQGSEA. The CDR3 extends over 13 amino acids. The germline V and J ends were trimmed by 6 bases and 6 bases, with 15 bases remaining between them. CDR3 protein: CSVYRGGGNEQFF. CDR3 nucleotide sequence: TGCAGCGTCTACAGGGGAGGGGGCAATGAGCAGTTCTTC.

This clonotype appeared a few times. The chain has TRBV5-4 and TRBJ1-1; TRBD1 aligns across 8 bases. This CDR3 has 15 residues. The germline gives CDR1 SGHNT, CDR2 YYREEE (reference sequence). Unmatched junction bases numbered 10, after V lost 3 bases and J lost 6 bases. The CDR3 reads CASSSLGQGWPEAFF. In nucleotides, the CDR3 is TGTGCCAGCAGCTCGCTCGGACAGGGATGGCCTGAAGCTTTCTTT.

This clonotype has only a few counts. V and J are TRBV19 and TRBJ1-5; D may be TRBD1 (5 bases). CDR1 and CDR2 (germline): LNHDA, SQIVND (reference sequence). V was shortened by 3 bases and J by 5 bases, with 8 bases between the two germline ends. The CDR3 spans 13 residues. This chain's CDR3 is CASSIRADQPQHF. The CDR3 DNA reads TGTGCCAGTAGTATCAGGGCGGATCAGCCCCAGCATTTT.

This clonotype was found a few times. V usage is TRBV5-4 and J usage is TRBJ2-1, with D perhaps TRBD2 (6 bases). Trimming took off 4 bases at V and 0 bases at J, with 14 bases between the two ends. This CDR3 is built from 16 residues. The germline gives CDR1 SGHNT, CDR2 YYREEE (reference sequence). The DNA for the CDR3 is TGTGCCAGCAGCCGCGGGGCAGACAACTCCTACAATGAGCAGTTCTTC. Translated, it gives CASSRGADNSYNEQFF.

This clonotype was counted ten times or more. The chain uses TRBV12-3 or TRBV12-4 and TRBJ2-5, with D hard to call. V lost 3 bases and J 5 bases, leaving 7 bases between the germline ends. This CDR3 has 12 amino acids. The CDR3 protein is CASSFLGETQYF. Here the CDR3 DNA reads TGTGCCAGCAGTTTCCTCGGGGAGACCCAGTACTTC.

This clonotype was detected only a few times. The chain carries TRBV18 and TRBJ2-1; 12 nucleotides match TRBD2. The germline gives CDR1 KGHSH, CDR2 LQKENI. The V segment lost 5 bases and the J segment 6 bases; nucleotides outside the gene matches: 8. This CDR3 comprises 16 residues. The CDR3 loop reads CASSFRTSGNGNEQFF. CDR3 coding DNA: TGTGCCAGCTCATTTCGGACTAGCGGGAATGGCAATGAGCAGTTCTTC.

A note on this clonotype: The germline gene is not matched at one end of the junction; a read error may be the cause. The rearrangement uses TRBV6-2 or TRBV6-3 and TRBJ2-2, with 9 bases lining up with TRBD1. Germline V gene sequence: CDR1 MNHEY, CDR2 SVGEGT. The CDR3 extends over 14 amino acids. The CDR3 DNA reads as TGTGCCAGCAGCAGGGACAGGGACACCGGGGAGCCGTTTTTT. Its translation is CASSRDRDTGEPFF.

The V and J genes are TRBV20-1 and TRBJ2-7; 9 bases fit TRBD1. Trimming cost V 0 bases and J 3 bases; bases outside gene matches: 15. Germline CDR1 and CDR2: DFQATT and SNEGSKA (reference sequence). CDR3 length: 18 residues. The CDR3 loop reads CSARDTLMTGQGDYEQYF. The DNA of the CDR3 is TGCAGTGCTAGAGATACCCTAATGACGGGACAGGGAGACTACGAGCAGTACTTC.

This clonotype was counted many times. The chain employs TRBV20-1 and TRBJ2-5; 11 bases map to TRBD2. CDR1 is DFQATT, CDR2 SNEGSKA, per germline (reference sequence). This CDR3 is built from 15 residues. Trimming took 2 bases from V and 9 from J; bases not matched to a gene: 11. CDR3 nucleotides: TGCAGTGCTAGAATCGCTAGCGGGAGGCCCAGGGCCCAGTACTTC. The encoded protein is CSARIASGRPRAQYF.